There are a few counts of the clone carrying this TCR beta chain. The antigen is unknown. Libraries were prepared by immunoSEQ multiplex PCR; TCRdb keeps only in-frame clonotypes and omits some of them. The repertoire includes 160,000 or so clones, over 90% of them detected once, and approximately 1.5% sits in the top ten. This sample stems from a study of T cell responses to AZD1222 COVID-19 vaccine. Study-wide findings and caveats: Spike as a whole was targeted by vaccine-associated CD4 TCRs, dominant at 160-218 and 743-854. The donors showed a predominance of white British ancestry and of females, with possible underestimation of clonal diversity. Repertoire collection took place solely once the T cell response had peaked.

Combined were second doses at about 4 or about 12 weeks. The sequences come from peripheral blood, collected 28 days after the second AZD1222 dose. This receptor was taken from an adult who received the AZD1222 COVID-19 vaccine.

DNA for the CDR3: TGTGCCAGCAGCCAGACTCGGGACTATGGCTACACCTTC. It specifies CASSQTRDYGYTF. The genes are TRBV14 and TRBJ1-2; D is unresolved. V lost 3 bases, J lost 3 bases, and 8 bases lay in between. From germline, CDR1 is SGHDN and CDR2 FVKESK. There are 13 residues in the CDR3.